This is a list of T cell receptor beta chains from one sample in a study of vaccination effects on CD4 cells after COVID-19. TCRdb's table, derived via immunoSEQ multiplex PCR, lists solely in-frame clones and lacks some. The table includes tens of thousands of clones, roughly 80% detected once. No antigen is known for these receptors. Here the sequenced sample was CD4+ T cells from PBMCs cultured with HCoV-NL63 spike peptides, taken before COVID-19 vaccination. The origin of the receptors is a human donor who received a COVID-19 vaccine. CDR3s include the opening cysteine and the closing phenylalanine or tryptophan. Fields, in order: clone size, V gene, J gene, D gene, CDR3 protein, CDR3 DNA. A D gene is named only where the DNA matches it firmly. For some rows the clone size is stated as once, few or many, or as a class when expanded; others skip it.

size: -
V: TRBV27
J: TRBJ2-3
D: -
CDR3: CASSLGGGVWDTQYF
DNA: TGTGCCAGCAGTTTAGGAGGGGGGGTGTGGGATACGCAGTATTTT

size: -
V: TRBV6-1
J: TRBJ2-2
D: TRBD1
CDR3: CASSDYRGVKTGELFF
DNA: TGTGCCAGCAGTGATTACAGGGGGGTTAAGACCGGGGAGCTGTTTTTT

size: -
V: TRBV5-4
J: TRBJ1-1
D: -
CDR3: CASSLAPKGQDEAFF
DNA: TGTGCCAGCAGCCTGGCCCCTAAGGGCCAGGATGAAGCTTTCTTT

size: -
V: TRBV5-4
J: TRBJ2-2
D: TRBD2
CDR3: CASSLGLAGEGGELFF
DNA: TGTGCCAGCAGCTTGGGACTAGCGGGAGAGGGCGGGGAGCTGTTTTTT

size: -
V: TRBV19
J: TRBJ1-5
D: TRBD1
CDR3: CASRRTGSNQPQHF
DNA: TGTGCCAGTAGGCGGACAGGGTCCAATCAGCCCCAGCATTTT

size: -
V: TRBV5-1
J: TRBJ2-7
D: TRBD2
CDR3: CASSFAGTSGRVGSYEQYF
DNA: TGCGCCAGCAGCTTCGCCGGGACTAGCGGGAGGGTGGGGTCCTACGAGCAGTACTTC

size: -
V: TRBV7-9
J: TRBJ2-6
D: -
CDR3: CACRGAGANVLTF
DNA: TGTGCCTGCCGGGGTGCTGGGGCCAACGTCCTGACTTTC

size: once
V: TRBV12-3/TRBV12-4
J: TRBJ2-5
D: -
CDR3: CASSGVQETQYF
DNA: TGTGCCAGCAGTGGGGTTCAAGAGACCCAGTACTTC

size: -
V: TRBV7-9
J: TRBJ2-1
D: -
CDR3: CASSLPGGASEQFF
DNA: TGTGCCAGCAGTTTGCCAGGGGGGGCAAGTGAGCAGTTCTTC

size: -
V: TRBV28
J: TRBJ2-4
D: TRBD1
CDR3: CASTRTGGGKNIQYF
DNA: TGTGCCAGCACTCGGACAGGGGGCGGCAAAAACATTCAGTACTTC

size: few
V: TRBV20-1
J: TRBJ2-1
D: TRBD1
CDR3: CSAVRGPFF
DNA: TGCAGTGCTGTCAGGGGGCCGTTCTTC

size: medium-sized
V: TRBV7-9
J: TRBJ2-5
D: TRBD1
CDR3: CASSPHLPGQGQETQYF
DNA: TGTGCCAGCAGCCCCCATCTGCCGGGACAGGGACAAGAGACCCAGTACTTC

size: -
V: TRBV5-8
J: TRBJ2-1
D: -
CDR3: CASSFRGYSYNEQFF
DNA: TGTGCCAGCAGCTTTCGGGGATACTCCTACAATGAGCAGTTCTTC